Shown below are 18 T cell receptor beta chains from a single sample sequenced in a study of blood T cell repertoires in COVID-19 (dated by TCRdb to 2020 to 2021). Preparation of the library involved the immunoSEQ multiplex PCR assay. TCRdb mirrors the immuneACCESS table, restricted to in-frame sequences. Some clones are absent from its copies; in checked studies, under half trace to an unresolved V gene, and the reason for the others is unknown. Recorded for this sample are 120,000 to 150,000 clones; roughly 85% of them occurred a single time. Of the sample, over 2.5% is held by the ten largest clones. The material sequenced was peripheral blood. All receptors derive from a human donor with acute or convalescent COVID-19. The donor label of this sample is uncertain.

The rearrangement uses TRBV9 and TRBJ2-3, with D perhaps TRBD2 (6 bases). Trimming cost V 0 bases and J 0 bases, with 14 bases left between them. This CDR3 is built from 17 residues. Per germline, CDR1 SGDLS and CDR2 YYNGEE. CDR3: CASSVERSGPSTDTQYF. The CDR3 DNA follows: TGTGCCAGCAGCGTAGAAAGGAGCGGGCCTAGCACAGATACGCAGTATTTT.

This chain links TRBV30 with TRBJ1-1; D is unresolved. Germline V gene data show CDR1 as GTSNPN and CDR2 as SVGIG (reference sequence). The CDR3 is 11 residues long. V was trimmed by 0 bases and J by 7 bases, leaving 6 bases between them. CDR3 DNA: TGTGCCTGGAGTGTGAGACTTGAAGCTTTCTTT. Its translation: CAWSVRLEAFF.

Here the CDR3 reads CASSQVGVSPLHF. CDR3 nucleotide sequence: TGTGCCAGCAGCCAAGTAGGGGTTTCACCCCTCCACTTT. The J gene is TRBJ1-6, the V gene TRBV3-1 (or the pseudogene TRBV3-2); D perhaps matches TRBD1 (5 bases). Germline V gene lookup returns CDR1 LGHDT and CDR2 YNNKEL (reference sequence). The CDR3 has 13 residues. Trimming removed 1 base at V and 9 bases at J, with 7 bases between.

V and J are TRBV30 and TRBJ1-6, with no clear D. The length of the CDR3 is 13 residues. The germline V gene encodes CDR1 GTSNPN and CDR2 SVGIG (reference sequence). Trimming stripped 0 bases from V and 7 bases from J, with 7 bases between. The CDR3 region is CAWSVEANSPLHF. The CDR3 coding sequence is TGTGCCTGGAGTGTTGAGGCAAATTCACCCCTCCACTTT.

The V gene is TRBV4-1, the J gene TRBJ2-1, with 11 bases aligning to TRBD2. From germline, CDR1 is MGHRA and CDR2 YSYEKL. There are 16 residues in the CDR3. V lost 6 bases to trimming and J lost 4 bases; unmatched junction nucleotides: 8. In DNA form, the CDR3 reads TGCGCCAGCAGACGAGAAGGGACTAGCGGATACAATGAGCAGTTCTTC. Protein sequence: CASRREGTSGYNEQFF.

Only a few counts were recorded for this clone. The chain recombines TRBV11-2 with TRBJ2-3; a possible D gene is TRBD2 (6 bases). The CDR3 totals 14 residues. In germline, CDR1 is SGHAT, CDR2 FQNNGV. The V and J ends lost 5 bases and 6 bases respectively, with 15 bases between them. The CDR3 nucleotides are TGTGCCAGCAGCCCCGGGCGGGGTTCGGATACGCAGTATTTT. It translates to CASSPGRGSDTQYF.

The rearrangement joins TRBV24-1 to TRBJ2-2; 9 bases align to TRBD1. Germline V gene lookup returns CDR1 KGHDR and CDR2 SFDVKD. Unmatched junction bases numbered 4, after V lost 5 bases and J lost 4 bases. The CDR3 loop spans 15 amino acids. CDR3 in amino acids: CATSGDRAPTGELFF. CDR3 coding DNA: TGTGCCACCAGTGGGGACAGGGCCCCCACCGGGGAGCTGTTTTTT.

This clone showed up just a few times. This rearrangement joins TRBV5-1 to TRBJ1-5; 8 bases match TRBD1. V lost 4 bases, J lost 4 bases, and 4 bases stayed unmatched. CDR1 and CDR2 from the germline V gene are SGHRS and YFSETQ. This CDR3 spans 14 amino acids. CDR3 DNA: TGCGCCAGCAGCCCAGGGGGCTCAAATCAGCCCCAGCATTTT. It encodes CASSPGGSNQPQHF.

The chain is built from TRBV6-5 and TRBJ1-1; TRBD1 agrees at 7 bases. The trim removed 3 bases at V and 5 bases at J, leaving 3 bases unmatched. CDR3 length: 13 amino acids. Germline CDR1 reads MNHEY; CDR2 reads SVGAGI. The CDR3 DNA reads TGTGCCAGCAGTTATGGACAGGCGACTGAAGCTTTCTTT. Amino acid sequence: CASSYGQATEAFF.

CDR3 amino acids: CASSIQTGNTEAFF. CDR3 sequence (DNA): TGTGCCAGCAGTATACAGACAGGGAACACTGAAGCTTTCTTT. The V gene is TRBV28, the J gene TRBJ1-1; D is possibly TRBD1 (6 bases). V was clipped by 5 bases and J by 1 base, with 11 bases between them. CDR3 length: 14 residues. Germline lookup yields CDR1 MDHEN and CDR2 SYDVKM. The variable domain in full, completed from reference TRBV28 and TRBJ1-1, reads DVKVTQSSRYLVKRTGEKVFLECVQDMDHENMFWYRQDPGLGLRLIYFSYDVKMKEKGDIPEGYSVSREKKERFSLILESASTNQTSMYLCASSIQTGNTEAFFGQGTRLTVV.

V usage is TRBV2 and J usage is TRBJ1-1, with unresolved D. CDR3 length: 16 amino acids. Trimming cost V 2 bases and J 0 bases, with 13 bases left between them. CDR1 is SNHLY, CDR2 FYNNEI, per germline. CDR3 sequence reads: CASSEFLELMNTEAFF. The CDR3 coding sequence is TGTGCCAGCAGTGAATTTTTAGAACTAATGAACACTGAAGCTTTCTTT.

The chain joins TRBV4-3 to TRBJ2-7, with TRBD2 as a possible D gene (5 bases). Per germline, CDR1 LGHNA and CDR2 YSLEER. The CDR3 consists of 13 residues. Trimming took 4 bases from V and 2 from J, leaving 9 bases between them. The chain's CDR3 is CASSPGLAYEQYF. Here the CDR3 DNA reads TGCGCCAGCAGCCCTGGACTGGCCTACGAGCAGTACTTC.

The gene calls are TRBV5-6 and TRBJ2-1; D gene uncertain. V dropped 0 bases and J dropped 9 bases, with 10 bases sitting between them. CDR1 and CDR2 from the germline V gene are SGHDT and YYEEEE. This CDR3 spans 13 amino acids. The CDR3 loop reads CASSLGANPEQFF. In DNA, the CDR3 is TGTGCCAGCAGCTTGGGCGCGAACCCTGAGCAGTTCTTC.

This clone was seen ten or more times. This chain links TRBV12-3 or TRBV12-4 with TRBJ2-7; TRBD1 is a possible D gene (5 bases). There are 13 residues in the CDR3. Trimming removed 4 bases from V and 5 bases from J, with 12 bases in between. CDR3 amino acids: CASSSGAGHEQYF. The CDR3 nucleotides are TGTGCCAGCAGTTCTGGGGCCGGGCACGAGCAGTACTTC.

The rearrangement links TRBV29-1 to TRBJ1-3, with a possible D match to TRBD1 (6 bases). V was cut by 3 bases and J by 4 bases, with 16 bases left in between. CDR1 and CDR2 from the germline V gene are SQVTM and ANQGSEA. The CDR3 length is 15 residues. The CDR3 loop is CSVDGGAGAGNTIYF. In nucleotides, the CDR3 is TGCAGCGTTGATGGGGGTGCAGGGGCCGGAAACACCATATATTTT.

The table lists this clone with a few counts. V and J are TRBV18 and TRBJ2-7; 8 bases align to TRBD2. The CDR3 totals 14 residues. Germline CDR1 reads KGHSH; CDR2 reads LQKENI. The ends lost 4 bases at V and 3 bases at J; junction bases unmatched: 5. The DNA of the CDR3 is TGTGCCAGCTCACTGGGACTAGGGGTCTACGAGCAGTACGTC. Residues: CASSLGLGVYEQYV.

This sequence joins TRBV5-4 and TRBJ1-1; D perhaps matches TRBD1 (6 bases). Trimming cost V 1 base and J 5 bases, with 12 bases left between them. Per germline, CDR1 SGHNT and CDR2 YYREEE (reference sequence). This CDR3 contains 14 residues. CDR3 DNA sequence: TGTGCCAGCAGCTTGTGGGGGCGAGAGACTGAAGCTTTCTTT. Translating it yields CASSLWGRETEAFF.

V gene TRBV10-3 combines with J gene TRBJ2-3; TRBD2 matches 12 bases. Per the germline V gene, CDR1 is ENHRY and CDR2 is SYGVKD. The ends lost 0 bases at V and 3 bases at J; junction bases unmatched: 4. The CDR3 contains 17 residues. The CDR3 DNA is TGTGCCATCAGTGAGTCAACTAGCGGGGGGAGGACAGATACGCAGTATTTT. Protein product: CAISESTSGGRTDTQYF.